One and the same sample provided the 15 T cell receptor beta chains below, sequenced in a study of cytomegalovirus exposure and HLA in healthy donors. Clones were read by immunoSEQ multiplex PCR, and TCRdb kept only the in-frame ones, dropping some. The repertoire has almost 200,000 clones, approximately 78% of them found once; the top ten carry around 1.3%. The source material was PBMCs. Receptor source: a woman aged 30 to 39 in good health and CMV-seronegative.

The V call is TRBV5-6, the J call TRBJ2-3; TRBD1 is a possible D gene (6 bases). The CDR3 spans 18 residues. Trimming removed 3 bases at V and 3 bases at J, with 23 bases between. Germline CDR1 is SGHDT and CDR2 is YYEEEE. DNA for the CDR3: TGTGCCAGCAGCTATAATTATTACCAGGGGACATTGACAGATACGCAGTATTTT. As protein: CASSYNYYQGTLTDTQYF. The full variable domain, with the rest looked up from reference TRBV5-6 and TRBJ2-3, is DAGVTQSPTHLIKTRGQQVTLRCSPKSGHDTVSWYQQALGQGPQFIFQYYEEEERQRGNFPDRFSGHQFPNYSSELNVNALLLGDSALYLCASSYNYYQGTLTDTQYFGPGTRLTVL.

This rearrangement joins TRBV29-1 to TRBJ1-2; TRBD1 is a possible D gene (6 bases). This CDR3 contains 15 residues. The germline V gene has CDR1 SQVTM and CDR2 ANQGSEA. V dropped 6 bases and J dropped 2 bases, with 19 bases sitting between them. As DNA, the CDR3 is TGCAGCGTGGAAATTTGGACAGTAACCAACTATGGCTACACCTTC. Protein sequence: CSVEIWTVTNYGYTF.

The chain links TRBV6-1 to TRBJ1-2; D unclear. Trimming removed 0 bases at V and 6 bases at J, with 5 bases between. Per germline, CDR1 MNHNS and CDR2 SASEGT. This CDR3 has 12 residues. The chain's CDR3 is CASSEAVDGYTF. As DNA, the CDR3 is TGTGCCAGCAGTGAAGCTGTAGATGGCTACACCTTC.

V and J are TRBV21-1 and TRBJ2-7; TRBD2, as called in the table, went unchecked against the DNA. TRBV21-1 is termed a pseudogene. CDR3 size: 18 residues. The CDR3 reads CASSKVRELRAWPYEQYF. In nucleotides, the CDR3 is TGTGCCAGCAGCAAAGTAAGGGAGTTGCGGGCCTGGCCCTACGAGCAGTACTTC.

V and J are TRBV5-5 and TRBJ2-7; 13 bases agree with TRBD2. V was clipped by 4 bases and J by 7 bases; unmatched bases: 8. The CDR3 is made up of 15 amino acids. The germline gives CDR1 SGHKS, CDR2 YYEKEE (reference sequence). The CDR3 loop reads CASSPILAGGREQYF. CDR3 nucleotides: TGTGCCAGCAGCCCGATACTAGCGGGGGGGAGGGAGCAGTACTTC.

This clone has just one count. The chain recombines TRBV10-1 with TRBJ2-1; 9 bases fit TRBD1. The length of the CDR3 is 13 residues. Germline V gene sequence: CDR1 WNHNN, CDR2 SYGVQD (reference sequence). After removal of 9 bases from V and 5 bases from J, the junction contained 5 bases not matched to a gene. For the CDR3, the DNA is TGCGCCAGACCAGGGACAGGGAACAATGAGCAGTTCTTC. Translating it yields CARPGTGNNEQFF.

The chain carries TRBV18 and TRBJ1-4, with 7 positions matching TRBD1. CDR1 is KGHSH, CDR2 LQKENI, per germline. With 5 bases clipped from V and 5 bases from J, the junction kept 8 bases outside the gene matches. This CDR3 spans 15 amino acids. The chain's CDR3 is CASSGDRGQNEKLFF. CDR3 sequence (DNA): TGTGCCAGCTCAGGGGACAGAGGACAGAATGAAAAACTGTTTTTT.

In this sample, this clone turned up once. V gene TRBV7-6 combines with J gene TRBJ2-3; D gene uncertain. Germline V gene data show CDR1 as SGHVS and CDR2 as FNYEAQ. This CDR3 comprises 12 residues. Trimming left V 6 bases short and J 0 bases short, with 4 bases between. The CDR3 is CASSTSTDTQYF. The CDR3 DNA follows: TGTGCCAGCAGTACTAGCACAGATACGCAGTATTTT.

Here the CDR3 DNA reads TGTGCCAGCAGTTCCGGGCGGGGACTGTACACAGGCTACACCTTC. Protein: CASSSGRGLYTGYTF. This chain joins TRBV6-1 and TRBJ1-2; the D gene is possibly TRBD1 (5 bases). CDR3 length: 15 amino acids. Germline V CDR1 and CDR2: MNHNS, SASEGT. The V end was cut by 5 bases, the J end by 8 bases, with 21 bases between.

V usage is TRBV7-2 and J usage is TRBJ1-2; D is uncertain. Trimming left V 7 bases short and J 7 bases short, with 19 bases between. This CDR3 comprises 14 residues. The germline V gene encodes CDR1 SGHTA and CDR2 FQGNSA. CDR3 residues: CASTSSSAASGYTF. The CDR3 DNA reads as TGTGCCAGCACCTCGTCCTCGGCGGCCTCTGGCTACACCTTC.

The CDR3 bases are TGTGCCAGCAGCCCGGGGGGGAAGGACAATCAGCCCCAGCATTTT. Amino acid sequence: CASSPGGKDNQPQHF. The V and J genes are TRBV11-2 and TRBJ1-5; D may be TRBD1 (5 bases). Looked up from germline, CDR1 is SGHAT and CDR2 is FQNNGV. V gave up 5 bases and J gave up 3 bases, with 14 bases separating them. This CDR3 comprises 15 residues.

The V call is TRBV2, the J call TRBJ2-3; 9 bases map to TRBD2. CDR1 and CDR2 (germline): SNHLY, FYNNEI. This CDR3 region has 14 residues. V dropped 9 bases and J dropped 2; count of bases not matched to a gene: 6. The CDR3 DNA reads TGTGCCAGATCCCAGCGGGGGGACACAGATACGCAGTATTTT. Its translation is CARSQRGDTDTQYF.

The chain is built from TRBV5-4 and TRBJ2-7; TRBD1 matches at 9 bases. The CDR3 is 15 residues long. The V segment lost 4 bases and the J segment 5 bases; nucleotides outside the gene matches: 10. Germline CDR1 SGHNT, CDR2 YYREEE (reference sequence). The CDR3 sequence is CASSRGQGRLDEQYF. The CDR3 DNA is TGTGCCAGCAGCAGGGGACAGGGAAGACTCGACGAGCAGTACTTC.

A few counts support this clone. The V call is TRBV18, the J call TRBJ2-7; 8 positions match TRBD1. Germline CDR1 and CDR2: KGHSH and LQKENI. The V gene end was trimmed by 6 bases and the J gene end by 7 bases; junction bases not matched to a gene: 2. The CDR3 runs 11 residues. The CDR3 reads CASSRDREQYF. The CDR3 bases are TGTGCCAGCTCTCGGGACAGGGAGCAGTACTTC. The whole variable domain, filled in from reference TRBV18 and TRBJ2-7, reads NAGVMQNPRHLVRRRGQEARLRCSPMKGHSHVYWYRQLPEEGLKFMVYLQKENIIDESGMPKERFSAEFPKEGPSILRIQQVVRGDSAAYFCASSRDREQYFGPGTRLTVT.

V and J are TRBV14 and TRBJ1-6; possibly TRBD1 for D (5 bases). V dropped 5 bases and J dropped 5 bases, with 13 bases sitting between them. The CDR3 loop spans 15 amino acids. Germline-derived CDR1 and CDR2 are SGHDN and FVKESK. The CDR3 protein is CASSSRGANNSPLHF. CDR3 DNA sequence: TGTGCCAGCAGCTCCCGTGGGGCCAATAATTCACCCCTCCACTTT. Supplemented by reference TRBV14 and TRBJ1-6, the full variable domain reads EAGVTQFPSHSVIEKGQTVTLRCDPISGHDNLYWYRRVMGKEIKFLLHFVKESKQDESGMPNNRFLAERTGGTYSTLKVQPAELEDSGVYFCASSSRGANNSPLHFGNGTRLTVT.